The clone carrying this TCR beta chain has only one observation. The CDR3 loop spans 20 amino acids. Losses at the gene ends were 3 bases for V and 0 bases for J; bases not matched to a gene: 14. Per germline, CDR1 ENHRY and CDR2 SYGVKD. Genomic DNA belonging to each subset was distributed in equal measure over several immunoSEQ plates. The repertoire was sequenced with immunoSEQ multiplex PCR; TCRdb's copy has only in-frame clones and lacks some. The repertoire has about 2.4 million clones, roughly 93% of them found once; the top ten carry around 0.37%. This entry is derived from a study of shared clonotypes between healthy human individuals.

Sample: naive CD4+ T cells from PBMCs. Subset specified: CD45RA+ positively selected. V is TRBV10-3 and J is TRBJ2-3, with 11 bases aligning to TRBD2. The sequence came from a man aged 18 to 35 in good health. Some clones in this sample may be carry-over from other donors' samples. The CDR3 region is CAISDGTSGAGRYSTDTQYF. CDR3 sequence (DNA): TGTGCCATCAGTGATGGGACTAGCGGCGCAGGTAGATATAGCACAGATACGCAGTATTTT.